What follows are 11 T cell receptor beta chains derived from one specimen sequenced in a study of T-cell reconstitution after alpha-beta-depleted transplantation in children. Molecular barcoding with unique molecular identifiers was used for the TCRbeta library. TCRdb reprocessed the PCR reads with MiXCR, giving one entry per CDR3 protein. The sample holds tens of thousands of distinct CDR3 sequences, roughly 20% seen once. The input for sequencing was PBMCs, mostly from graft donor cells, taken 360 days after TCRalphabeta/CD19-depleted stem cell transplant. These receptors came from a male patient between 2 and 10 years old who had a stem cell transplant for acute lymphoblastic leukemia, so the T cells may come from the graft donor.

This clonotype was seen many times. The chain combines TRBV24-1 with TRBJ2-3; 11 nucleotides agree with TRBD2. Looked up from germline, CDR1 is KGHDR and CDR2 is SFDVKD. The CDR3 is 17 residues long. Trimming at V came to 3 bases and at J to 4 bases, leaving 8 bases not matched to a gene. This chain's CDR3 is CATSDTPLAGVPDTQYF. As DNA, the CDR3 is TGTGCCACCAGTGATACCCCACTAGCGGGAGTGCCAGATACGCAGTATTTT.

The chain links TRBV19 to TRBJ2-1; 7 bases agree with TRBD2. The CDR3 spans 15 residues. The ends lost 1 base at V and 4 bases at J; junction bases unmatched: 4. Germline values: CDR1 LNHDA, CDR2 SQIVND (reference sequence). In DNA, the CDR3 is TGTGCCAGTAGTATAGGCGGGAGCCGGTACAATGAGCAGTTCTTC. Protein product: CASSIGGSRYNEQFF.

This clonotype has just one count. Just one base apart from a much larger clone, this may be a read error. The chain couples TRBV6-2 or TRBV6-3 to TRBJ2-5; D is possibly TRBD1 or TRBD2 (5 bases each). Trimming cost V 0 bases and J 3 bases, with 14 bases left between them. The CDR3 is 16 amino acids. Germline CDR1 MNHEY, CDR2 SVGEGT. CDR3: CASSYSGHGDEETQYF. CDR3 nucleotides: TGTGCCAGCAGTTACTCGGGGCACGGGGACGAAGAGACCCAGTACTTC.

This CDR3 reads CASSPSIGQGNTGELFF. CDR3 sequence (DNA): TGTGCCAGCAGTCCCTCTATAGGACAGGGGAACACCGGGGAGCTGTTTTTT. The chain uses TRBV25-1 and TRBJ2-2; 8 bases are a match to TRBD1. This CDR3 has 17 amino acids. Germline CDR1 and CDR2: MGHDK and SYGVNS. V shed 5 bases, J shed 1 base, and the junction held 9 bases outside the gene matches.

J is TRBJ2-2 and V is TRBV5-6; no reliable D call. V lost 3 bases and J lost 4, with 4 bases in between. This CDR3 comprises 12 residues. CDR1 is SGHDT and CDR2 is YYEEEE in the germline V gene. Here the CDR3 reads CASSWSTGELFF. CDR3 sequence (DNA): TGTGCCAGCAGCTGGTCCACCGGGGAGCTGTTTTTT.

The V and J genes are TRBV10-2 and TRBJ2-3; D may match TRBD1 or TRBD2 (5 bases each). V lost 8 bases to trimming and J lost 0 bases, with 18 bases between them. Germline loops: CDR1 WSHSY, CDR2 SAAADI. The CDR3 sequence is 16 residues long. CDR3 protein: CASGGPRPSSTDTQYF. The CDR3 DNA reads TGCGCCAGCGGGGGTCCCAGGCCCTCTAGCACAGATACGCAGTATTTT.

In DNA form, the CDR3 reads TGTGCCAGCAGCCAAGCCCCCGGGCCCGAGCAGTACTTC. Its translation: CASSQAPGPEQYF. The chain has TRBV3-1 and TRBJ2-7; D uncertain. Germline CDR1 reads LGHDT; CDR2 reads YNNKEL (reference sequence). The CDR3 totals 13 residues. V was shortened by 1 base and J by 6 bases, with 10 bases between the two germline ends.

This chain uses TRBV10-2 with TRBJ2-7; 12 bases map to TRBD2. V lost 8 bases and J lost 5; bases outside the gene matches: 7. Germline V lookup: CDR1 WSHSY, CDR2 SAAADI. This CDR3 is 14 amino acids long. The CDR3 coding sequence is TGCGCCAGCTGGGGACTAGCGGGTTTTGACGAGCAGTACTTC. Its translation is CASWGLAGFDEQYF.

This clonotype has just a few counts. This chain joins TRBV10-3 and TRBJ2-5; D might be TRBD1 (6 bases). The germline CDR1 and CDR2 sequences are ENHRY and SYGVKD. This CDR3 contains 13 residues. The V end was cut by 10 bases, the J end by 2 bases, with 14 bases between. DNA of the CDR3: TGTGCCAGCCGGTCGGACAGACAAGAGACCCAGTACTTC. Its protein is CASRSDRQETQYF.

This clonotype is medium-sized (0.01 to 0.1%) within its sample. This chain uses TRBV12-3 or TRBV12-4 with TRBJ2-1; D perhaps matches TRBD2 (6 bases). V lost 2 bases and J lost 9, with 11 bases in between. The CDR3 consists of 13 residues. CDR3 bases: TGTGCCAGCAGTTTAACTAGCTGGGGTGAGCAGTTCTTC. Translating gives CASSLTSWGEQFF.

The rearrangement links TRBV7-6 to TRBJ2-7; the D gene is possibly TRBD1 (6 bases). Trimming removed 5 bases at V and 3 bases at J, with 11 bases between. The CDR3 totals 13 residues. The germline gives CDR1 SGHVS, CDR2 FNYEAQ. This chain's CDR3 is CASSPPGVYEQYF. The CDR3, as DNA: TGTGCCAGCAGCCCTCCAGGGGTCTACGAGCAGTACTTC. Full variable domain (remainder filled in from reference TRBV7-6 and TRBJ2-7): GAGVSQSPRYKVTKRGQDVALRCDPISGHVSLYWYRQALGQGPEFLTYFNYEAQQDKSGLPNDRFSAERPEGSISTLTIQRTEQRDSAMYRCASSPPGVYEQYFGPGTRLTVT.